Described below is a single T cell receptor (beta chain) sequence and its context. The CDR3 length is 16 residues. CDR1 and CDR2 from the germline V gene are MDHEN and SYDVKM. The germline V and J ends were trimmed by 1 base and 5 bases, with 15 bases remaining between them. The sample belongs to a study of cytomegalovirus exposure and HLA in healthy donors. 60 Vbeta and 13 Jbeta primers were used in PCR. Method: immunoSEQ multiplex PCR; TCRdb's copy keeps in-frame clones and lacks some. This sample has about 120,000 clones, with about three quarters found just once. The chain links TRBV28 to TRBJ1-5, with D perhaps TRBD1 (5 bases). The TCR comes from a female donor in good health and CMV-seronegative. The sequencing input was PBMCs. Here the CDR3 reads CASSLSGQGGDQPQHF. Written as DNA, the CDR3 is TGTGCCAGCAGTTTATCGGGGCAGGGAGGGGATCAGCCCCAGCATTTT.